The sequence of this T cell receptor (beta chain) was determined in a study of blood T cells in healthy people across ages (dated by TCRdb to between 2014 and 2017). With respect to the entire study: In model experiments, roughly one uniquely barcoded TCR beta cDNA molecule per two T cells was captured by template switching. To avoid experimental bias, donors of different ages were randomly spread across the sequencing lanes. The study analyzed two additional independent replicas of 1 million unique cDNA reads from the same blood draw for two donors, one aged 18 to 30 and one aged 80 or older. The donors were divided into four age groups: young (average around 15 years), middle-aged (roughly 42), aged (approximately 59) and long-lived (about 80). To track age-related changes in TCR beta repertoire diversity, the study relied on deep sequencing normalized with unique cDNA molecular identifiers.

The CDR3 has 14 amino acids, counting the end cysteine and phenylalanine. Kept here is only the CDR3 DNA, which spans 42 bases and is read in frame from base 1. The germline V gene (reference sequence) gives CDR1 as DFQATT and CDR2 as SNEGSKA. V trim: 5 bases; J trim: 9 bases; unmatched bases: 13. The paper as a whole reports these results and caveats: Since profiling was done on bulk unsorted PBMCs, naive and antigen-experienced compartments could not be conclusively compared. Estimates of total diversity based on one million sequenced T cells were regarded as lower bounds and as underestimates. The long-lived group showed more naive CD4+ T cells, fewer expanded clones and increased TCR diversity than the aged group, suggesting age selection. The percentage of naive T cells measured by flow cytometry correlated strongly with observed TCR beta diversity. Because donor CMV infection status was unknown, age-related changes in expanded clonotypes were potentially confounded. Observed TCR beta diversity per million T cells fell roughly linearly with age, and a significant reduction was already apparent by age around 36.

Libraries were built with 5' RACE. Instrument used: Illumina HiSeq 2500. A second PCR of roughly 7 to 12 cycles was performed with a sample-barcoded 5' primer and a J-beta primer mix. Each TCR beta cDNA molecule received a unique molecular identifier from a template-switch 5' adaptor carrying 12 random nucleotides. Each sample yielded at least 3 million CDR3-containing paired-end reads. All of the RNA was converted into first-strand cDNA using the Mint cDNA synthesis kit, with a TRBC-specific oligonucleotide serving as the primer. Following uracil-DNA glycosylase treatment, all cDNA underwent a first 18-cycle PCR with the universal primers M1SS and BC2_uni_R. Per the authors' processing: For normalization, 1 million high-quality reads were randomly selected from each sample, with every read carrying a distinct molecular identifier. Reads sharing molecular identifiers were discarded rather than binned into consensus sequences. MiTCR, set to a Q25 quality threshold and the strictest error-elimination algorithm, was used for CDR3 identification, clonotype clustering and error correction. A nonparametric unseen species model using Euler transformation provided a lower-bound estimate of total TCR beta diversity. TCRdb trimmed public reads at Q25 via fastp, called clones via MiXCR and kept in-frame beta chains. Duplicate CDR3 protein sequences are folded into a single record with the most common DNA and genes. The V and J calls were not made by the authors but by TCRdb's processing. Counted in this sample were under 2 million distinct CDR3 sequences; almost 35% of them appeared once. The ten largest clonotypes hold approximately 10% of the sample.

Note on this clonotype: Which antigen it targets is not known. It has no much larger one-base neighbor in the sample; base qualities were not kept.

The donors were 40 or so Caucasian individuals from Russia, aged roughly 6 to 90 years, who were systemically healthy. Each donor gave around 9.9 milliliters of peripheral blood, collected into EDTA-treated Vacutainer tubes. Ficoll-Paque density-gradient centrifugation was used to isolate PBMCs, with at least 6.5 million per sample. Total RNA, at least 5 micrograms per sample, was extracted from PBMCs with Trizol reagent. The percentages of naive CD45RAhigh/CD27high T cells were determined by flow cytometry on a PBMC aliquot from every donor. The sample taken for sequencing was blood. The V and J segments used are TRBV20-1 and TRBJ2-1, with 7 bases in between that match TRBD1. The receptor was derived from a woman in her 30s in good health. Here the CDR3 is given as CSAFRQGFGGEQFF. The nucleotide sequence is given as TGCAGTGCTTTTCGACAGGGCTTCGGTGGTGAGCAGTTCTTC.